The text below deals with one TCR beta chain. Its matching antigen is unknown. The study reverse transcribed the entire isolated RNA, so it sequenced expressed TCRB transcripts. Produced via immunoSEQ multiplex PCR; TCRdb's table is partial and in-frame only. The sample holds roughly 310,000 clones, 11% seen once. The sample comes from a study of beta chain features in type 1 diabetes. Study-wide context: Under 140,000,000 sorted cells were examined across all samples. Findings and limits, study-wide: When VDJ junctions were examined, type 1 diabetes patients showed fewer insertions and more deletions.

This CDR3 region has 16 residues. Germline V gene data show CDR1 as SGHTA and CDR2 as FQGTGA. Trimming cost V 7 bases and J 5 bases; bases outside gene matches: 8. The sequence derives from a woman aged 25 to 39 in good health. The sample was naive CD4+ T cells from blood. The chain combines TRBV7-3 with TRBJ2-1; 13 bases align to TRBD2. Here the CDR3 DNA reads TGTGCCAGCACCCTAGGTACTAGCGGGAGGGACAATGAGCAGTTCTTC. Encoded protein: CASTLGTSGRDNEQFF.